Listed here are 26 T cell receptor beta chains from one sample, sequenced in a study of identical twins. TCRdb analysed the 5' RACE reads with MiXCR anew, one entry per CDR3 protein. The table records about 240,000 distinct CDR3 sequences, about 12% of them present only once. This sample also appeared in a second study, on yellow fever vaccine responses in identical twins.

The sample was memory (CD45RO+) T cells sorted from blood. Every receptor here comes from a woman aged 18 to 35 in good health.

This clonotype was detected many times. The rearrangement links TRBV5-1 to TRBJ2-7, with D possibly being TRBD1 (7 bases). The V gene's germline CDR1 is SGHRS and CDR2 YFSETQ. The CDR3 sequence is 14 residues long. The germline V and J ends were trimmed by 2 bases and 3 bases, with 12 bases remaining between them. The CDR3 DNA reads TGCGCCAGCAGCTTCCAGGGGGGTATCTACGAGCAGTACTTC. It codes for CASSFQGGIYEQYF.

This CDR3 reads CASSFLLGKQETQYF. The CDR3 nucleotides are TGTGCCAGCAGTTTTTTATTAGGGAAGCAAGAGACCCAGTACTTC. The chain is built from TRBV28 and TRBJ2-5; D remains ambiguous. The germline V gene has CDR1 MDHEN and CDR2 SYDVKM. The ends were cut back, 3 bases at V and 2 bases at J, with 13 bases in the middle. This CDR3 region has 15 residues.

This clonotype turned up a few times. This chain connects TRBV10-3 to TRBJ2-5; 12 nucleotides agree with TRBD2. V trimming: 2 bases; J trimming: 5 bases; junction bases outside the gene matches: 12. Germline assignment: CDR1 ENHRY and CDR2 SYGVKD. The CDR3 totals 18 residues. The CDR3 here is CAISEARSSGGARETQYF. The CDR3 region has the DNA TGTGCCATCAGTGAGGCTCGCTCTAGCGGGGGGGCCCGGGAGACCCAGTACTTC.

This clonotype was counted at least ten times. The chain combines TRBV20-1 with TRBJ1-2, with 8 bases lining up with TRBD1. CDR3 length equals 13 residues. With 4 bases clipped from V and 4 bases from J, the junction kept 5 bases outside the gene matches. Germline CDR1 DFQATT, CDR2 SNEGSKA (reference sequence). The CDR3, as DNA: TGCAGTGCTACGACAGGGGTGGGCTATGGCTACACCTTC. Its protein is CSATTGVGYGYTF.

Only a few counts were recorded for this clonotype. This chain connects TRBV2 to TRBJ2-1, with D perhaps TRBD1 or TRBD2 (5 bases each). The V gene lost 5 bases and the J gene lost 0 bases, with 11 bases spanning the gap. This CDR3 contains 15 residues. CDR1 and CDR2 (germline): SNHLY, FYNNEI. In DNA, the CDR3 is TGTGCCAGCAGTCCCGGGACCAGCTCCTACAATGAGCAGTTCTTC. This codes for CASSPGTSSYNEQFF.

V is TRBV5-6 and J is TRBJ2-3, with 9 bases aligning to TRBD2. The germline gives CDR1 SGHDT, CDR2 YYEEEE. V was pared by 1 base and J by 2 bases, with 5 bases of the junction left unmatched. The CDR3 length is 16 residues. CDR3 in amino acids: CASSLLREGYTDTQYF. In DNA form, the CDR3 reads TGTGCCAGCAGCTTGCTGCGGGAGGGATACACAGATACGCAGTATTTT.

In its sample, this clonotype was seen a few times. J is TRBJ2-1 and V is TRBV7-9; D unclear. Deletions cut 4 bases from V and 6 bases from J, with 13 bases between. The germline V gene encodes CDR1 SEHNR and CDR2 FQNEAQ (reference sequence). This CDR3 contains 14 residues. CDR3 coding DNA: TGTGCCAGCAGCTCCAATCTTAACACCAATGAGCAGTTCTTC. It is translated as CASSSNLNTNEQFF. The full variable domain, in which reference TRBV7-9 and TRBJ2-1 provide the parts outside the CDR3, is DTGVSQNPRHKITKRGQNVTFRCDPISEHNRLYWYRQTLGQGPEFLTYFQNEAQLEKSRLLSDRFSAERPKGSFSTLEIQRTEQGDSAMYLCASSSNLNTNEQFFGPGTRLTVL.

The genes are TRBV4-2 and TRBJ2-5; either TRBD1 or TRBD2 may fit D (7 bases each). CDR1 is LGHNA, CDR2 YNFKEQ, per germline. The V gene lost 1 base and the J gene lost 5 bases, with 17 bases spanning the gap. This CDR3 has 16 residues. For the CDR3, the DNA is TGTGCCAGCAGCCAAGGGGAGGGGGCCGTCCGGGAGACCCAGTACTTC. Protein: CASSQGEGAVRETQYF.

The rearrangement uses TRBV4-1 and TRBJ2-5; 8 bases line up with TRBD2. V shed 4 bases and J 5 bases; nucleotides not matched to a gene: 12. The V gene's germline CDR1 is MGHRA and CDR2 YSYEKL. The CDR3 covers 16 residues. The CDR3 loop reads CASSPFSGTESETQYF. CDR3 sequence (DNA): TGCGCCAGCAGCCCGTTTAGCGGGACCGAGTCGGAGACCCAGTACTTC.

This clonotype turned up a few times. The chain is built from TRBV20-1 and TRBJ2-1, with 10 bases aligning to TRBD2. Germline V CDR1 and CDR2: DFQATT, SNEGSKA (reference sequence). V shed 3 bases, J shed 8 bases, and the junction held 1 base outside the gene matches. This CDR3 has 12 residues. CDR3 sequence (DNA): TGCAGTGCTAGGACTAGCGGGTATGAGCAGTTCTTC. Amino acid sequence: CSARTSGYEQFF.

This clonotype has only a few counts. This chain's CDR3 is CASSVLGGPPRETQYF. The CDR3 DNA sequence: TGTGCCAGCAGTGTTTTAGGGGGACCGCCGCGAGAGACCCAGTACTTC. The chain is built from TRBV2 and TRBJ2-5; the D gene is possibly TRBD1 (6 bases). V lost 4 bases to trimming and J lost 4 bases, with 19 bases between them. This CDR3 region has 16 residues. Germline V gives CDR1 SNHLY, CDR2 FYNNEI.

This rearrangement joins TRBV5-6 to TRBJ2-5, with 14 positions matching TRBD2. Losses at the gene ends were 4 bases for V and 2 bases for J; bases not matched to a gene: 4. Germline V CDR1 and CDR2: SGHDT, YYEEEE. The CDR3 has 16 amino acids. The CDR3 DNA reads as TGTGCCAGCAGCCTGACTAGCGGGAGGGTTCAAGAGACCCAGTACTTC. This sequence encodes CASSLTSGRVQETQYF.

This clonotype was observed a handful of times. The V gene is TRBV4-2, the J gene TRBJ2-1; 10 bases agree with TRBD2. CDR1 and CDR2 from the germline V gene are LGHNA and YNFKEQ. The CDR3 has 19 residues. V was pared by 4 bases and J by 1 base, with 13 bases of the junction left unmatched. The CDR3 region has the DNA TGTGCCAGCAGCCCCCGACTAGCGGGCTCCTCCCATTCCTACAATGAGCAGTTCTTC. Its protein product is CASSPRLAGSSHSYNEQFF.

On this clonotype itself: This may come from a read error, since a much larger clone is one base off. The gene calls are TRBV5-1 and TRBJ2-3; 7 bases fit TRBD2. Germline V gene data show CDR1 as SGHRS and CDR2 as YFSETQ. The CDR3 loop spans 16 amino acids. The CDR3 reads CASGLGGRGGAHTKYF. The CDR3, as DNA: TGCGCCAGCGGCTTGGGCGGCCGCGGGGGAGCTCATACGAAGTATTTT. Full variable domain (remainder filled in from reference TRBV5-1 and TRBJ2-3): KAGVTQTPRYLIKTRGQQVTLSCSPISGHRSVSWYQQTPGQGLQFLFEYFSETQRNKGNFPGRFSGRQFSNSRSEMNVSTLELGDSALYLCASGLGGRGGAHTKYFGPGTRLTVL.

The genes are TRBV20-1 and TRBJ2-1, with TRBD1 matching 10 bases. Germline assignment: CDR1 DFQATT and CDR2 SNEGSKA (reference sequence). V gave up 4 bases and J gave up 10 bases; unmatched junction bases: 13. The CDR3 consists of 15 residues. In DNA form, the CDR3 reads TGCAGTGCTATTAGACAGGGGGCGCGTAGGGGAGAGCAGTTCTTC. It codes for CSAIRQGARRGEQFF.

The CDR3 is CASSLSFGGAVFNEQYF. The DNA for the CDR3 is TGTGCCAGCAGCTTATCCTTCGGGGGGGCCGTGTTCAACGAGCAGTACTTC. V is TRBV11-2 and J is TRBJ2-7; 8 bases are a match to TRBD2. The V gene end was trimmed by 2 bases and the J gene end by 5 bases; junction bases not matched to a gene: 14. Per the germline V gene, CDR1 is SGHAT and CDR2 is FQNNGV. The CDR3 has 17 amino acids. The entire variable domain, with the rest obtained from reference TRBV11-2 and TRBJ2-7, is as follows: EAGVAQSPRYKIIEKRQSVAFWCNPISGHATLYWYQQILGQGPKLLIQFQNNGVVDDSQLPKDRFSAERLKGVDSTLKIQPAKLEDSAVYLCASSLSFGGAVFNEQYFGPGTRLTVT.

This rearrangement joins TRBV10-2 to TRBJ2-1; 7 bases align to TRBD2. The CDR3 has 17 amino acids. Germline V CDR1 and CDR2: WSHSY, SAAADI. V was clipped by 6 bases and J by 7 bases; unmatched bases: 18. This chain's CDR3 is CASSPLRRERSRNEQFF. CDR3 in DNA: TGCGCCAGCAGCCCTTTACGGCGGGAGCGATCTCGGAATGAGCAGTTCTTC.

This clonotype was seen only a few times. This chain links TRBV15 with TRBJ2-4; 11 bases agree with TRBD2. The CDR3 has 17 amino acids. After removal of 3 bases from V and 3 bases from J, the junction contained 7 bases not matched to a gene. From germline, CDR1 is LNHNV and CDR2 YYDKDF (reference sequence). CDR3 nucleotides: TGTGCCACCAGCAGCGTCGGGACTAGCGGCTACAAAAACATTCAGTACTTC. As protein: CATSSVGTSGYKNIQYF.

This clonotype came up many times. The genes are TRBV12-3 or TRBV12-4 and TRBJ2-2; tentative D call: TRBD1 (6 bases). The CDR3 sequence is 16 residues long. Trimming left V 7 bases short and J 6 bases short, with 21 bases between. The CDR3 protein is CASIQEIGGPAGELFF. Written as DNA, the CDR3 is TGTGCCAGCATCCAGGAGATAGGGGGTCCCGCCGGGGAGCTGTTTTTT.

This clonotype was observed a handful of times. J is TRBJ2-1 and V is TRBV2; D is perhaps TRBD1 (5 bases). The CDR3 runs 13 residues. CDR1 SNHLY and CDR2 FYNNEI come from the germline V gene. Trimming removed 4 bases from V and 5 bases from J, with 9 bases in between. The CDR3 reads CASSAYRNNEQFF. CDR3 DNA: TGTGCCAGCAGTGCCTACAGGAACAATGAGCAGTTCTTC.

There are a few counts of this clonotype. The chain couples TRBV6-2 or TRBV6-3 to TRBJ2-4; D may be TRBD1 (6 bases). The CDR3 loop spans 16 amino acids. V gave up 8 bases and J gave up 6 bases, with 23 bases separating them. The germline gives CDR1 MNHEY, CDR2 SVGEGT. CDR3 DNA: TGTGCCAGCGCGGACGGGGACGTGGGGGCGCGAAACATTCAGTACTTC. Translating gives CASADGDVGARNIQYF.

Turning to this clonotype: The conserved phenylalanine or tryptophan normally closing the CDR3 is absent here, so this likely arose from a read error. This rearrangement joins TRBV7-2 to TRBJ2-4; D is possibly TRBD1 or TRBD2 (6 bases each). This CDR3 is built from 14 residues. V was shortened by 3 bases and J by 13 bases, with 19 bases between the two germline ends. The germline V gene has CDR1 SGHTA and CDR2 FQGNSA. The CDR3 here is CASSFRDQRGEQYL. CDR3 DNA sequence: TGTGCCAGCAGCTTCCGGGACCAAAGGGGGGAACAGTACTTG.

This chain links TRBV28 with TRBJ1-2; D unresolved. The CDR3 has 14 amino acids. CDR1 and CDR2 (germline): MDHEN, SYDVKM. V lost 6 bases and J 1 base, leaving 12 bases between the germline ends. The DNA for the CDR3 is TGTGCCAGCAGGACCGCAGAACTTAACTATGGCTACACCTTC. It encodes CASRTAELNYGYTF.

The V gene is TRBV3-1, the J gene TRBJ2-7; D is unclear. The germline V gene encodes CDR1 LGHDT and CDR2 YNNKEL (reference sequence). The CDR3 extends over 14 amino acids. Trimming took off 1 base at V and 7 bases at J, with 14 bases between the two ends. CDR3: CASSQVGVASEQYF. In DNA form, the CDR3 reads TGTGCCAGCAGCCAAGTGGGCGTGGCGAGTGAGCAGTACTTC.

This clonotype appeared a few times. This chain connects TRBV7-9 to TRBJ2-7; TRBD1 matches 9 bases. In germline, CDR1 is SEHNR, CDR2 FQNEAQ (reference sequence). V shed 4 bases, J shed 2 bases, and the junction held 9 bases outside the gene matches. The CDR3 is made up of 16 amino acids. The CDR3 DNA reads TGTGCCAGCAGCTCCGTTAGGGGACAGGGTACCTACGAGCAGTACTTC. Translated: CASSSVRGQGTYEQYF.

In its sample, this clonotype was seen many times. The rearrangement uses TRBV3-1 and TRBJ2-1; D unclear. V dropped 1 base and J dropped 9 bases, with 7 bases sitting between them. CDR3 length: 12 residues. Germline V gene sequence: CDR1 LGHDT, CDR2 YNNKEL (reference sequence). The CDR3 region is CASSQGLGEQFF. The CDR3 nucleotides read TGTGCCAGCAGCCAAGGTCTGGGTGAGCAGTTCTTC.